Reported below is one T cell receptor (beta chain). As yet, its antigen is unknown. Method: immunoSEQ multiplex PCR; TCRdb's copy keeps in-frame clones and lacks some. The sample has some 84,000 clones; roughly 80% are singletons. This sample is part of a study of graft-versus-host responses after intestinal transplantation. Study overall: Recipients had multivisceral, liver-intestinal, or isolated intestinal transplants.

Overall study results and limits: HvG clone declines early post-transplant were associated with peak circulating GvH levels.

The sequencing used unstimulated CD4+ T cells sorted from spleen or lymph node cells, collected before intestinal transplant. This receptor was identified in a human donor who received an intestinal transplant.

CDR3 sequence (DNA): TGTGCCAGCTCACCAAAACGGCAAGAGACCCAGTACTTC. Translating it yields CASSPKRQETQYF. The chain links TRBV18 to TRBJ2-5; D is unresolved. This CDR3 spans 13 amino acids. V was pared by 2 bases and J by 2 bases, with 6 bases between. The germline V gene encodes CDR1 KGHSH and CDR2 LQKENI.